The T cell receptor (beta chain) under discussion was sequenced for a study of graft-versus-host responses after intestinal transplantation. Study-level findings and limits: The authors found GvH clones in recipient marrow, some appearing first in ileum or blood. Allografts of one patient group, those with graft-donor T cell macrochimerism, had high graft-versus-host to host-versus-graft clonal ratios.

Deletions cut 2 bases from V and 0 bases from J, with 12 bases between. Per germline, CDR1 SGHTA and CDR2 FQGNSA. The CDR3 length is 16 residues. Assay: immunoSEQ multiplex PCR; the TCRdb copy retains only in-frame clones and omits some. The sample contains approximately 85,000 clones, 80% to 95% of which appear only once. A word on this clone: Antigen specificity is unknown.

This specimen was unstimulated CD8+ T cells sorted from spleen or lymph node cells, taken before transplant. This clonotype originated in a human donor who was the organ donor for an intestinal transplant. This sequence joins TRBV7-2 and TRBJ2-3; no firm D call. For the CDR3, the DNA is TGTGCCAGCAGCTTAAACCCCCACCACAGCACAGATACGCAGTATTTT. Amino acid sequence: CASSLNPHHSTDTQYF.